Reported below is one TCR beta chain. This table comes from immunoSEQ multiplex PCR, and its TCRdb copy is limited to in-frame clones, with some not included. The sample includes approximately 15,000 clones, 65% to 80% of them seen just once. The sample belongs to a study of ipilimumab plus nivolumab after autologous stem cell transplantation. About the research overall: A median of about eight nivolumab and 4 to 6 ipilimumab doses were given. DLBCL patients had primary refractory or relapsed disease.

CDR3 length: 14 residues. Germline values: CDR1 SGHNT, CDR2 YYREEE (reference sequence). Deletions cut 5 bases from V and 0 bases from J, with 9 bases between. The clonotype comes from a male donor with diffuse large B-cell lymphoma. The sample consisted of PBMCs, taken in a trial of ipilimumab plus nivolumab as post-transplant consolidation. The chain couples TRBV5-4 to TRBJ1-3; D uncertain. The CDR3 nucleotides are TGTGCCAGCAGTCGGGAGTCCTCTGGAAACACCATATATTTT. Its protein product is CASSRESSGNTIYF.